These 10 T cell receptor beta chains share one sample of origin, sequenced in a study of T cell changes during pregnancy in multiple sclerosis. Using immunoSEQ multiplex PCR, the repertoire was profiled, and TCRdb retains in-frame clones only, with some absent. Here the sample spans 60,000 to 65,000 clones, roughly 90% being singletons. The sample consisted of peripheral blood, taken in the second trimester of pregnancy. The origin of the receptors is a female donor in good health, enrolled as a control in a pregnancy study.

The V and J genes are TRBV27 and TRBJ1-1; no clear D gene. Germline CDR1 and CDR2: MNHEY and SMNVEV (reference sequence). The CDR3 is 13 amino acids. The ends were cut back, 2 bases at V and 4 bases at J, with 8 bases in the middle. The CDR3 bases are TGTGCCAGCAGTTTAGCAGGAGGCACTGAAGCTTTCTTT. Encoded protein: CASSLAGGTEAFF.

This clone occurred a few times. The J gene is TRBJ2-3, the V gene TRBV4-3; 7 bases are a match to TRBD2. Trimming removed 0 bases from V and 2 bases from J; junction bases left unmatched: 2. The CDR3 covers 15 residues. Germline values: CDR1 LGHNA, CDR2 YSLEER. CDR3 in amino acids: CASSQDLAATDTQYF. The DNA of the CDR3 is TGCGCCAGCAGCCAAGATCTAGCGGCCACAGATACGCAGTATTTT.

The chain joins TRBV12-5 to TRBJ1-2, with 9 bases that match TRBD1. CDR1 is LGHNT and CDR2 is FRNRAP in the germline V gene. V shed 6 bases, J shed 7 bases, and the junction held 6 bases outside the gene matches. The CDR3 extends over 13 amino acids. The CDR3 region is CASGPGTGSGYTF. The DNA of the CDR3 is TGTGCTAGTGGCCCTGGGACAGGGTCTGGCTACACCTTC.

This clone was observed a single time. V and J are TRBV7-9 and TRBJ2-3, with D unresolved. V was clipped by 2 bases and J by 2 bases, with 8 bases between them. The CDR3 is 14 residues long. CDR1 SEHNR and CDR2 FQNEAQ come from the germline V gene (reference sequence). DNA for the CDR3: TGTGCCAGCAGCTTATCACAGAACACAGATACGCAGTATTTT. Its translation is CASSLSQNTDTQYF.

The rearrangement uses TRBV18 and TRBJ1-5; no firm D call. Between the trimmed V and J ends, which lost 2 bases and 7 bases, there was a span of 9 bases. Germline V gene data show CDR1 as KGHSH and CDR2 as LQKENI. This CDR3 has 13 residues. The DNA of the CDR3 is TGTGCCAGCTCACCAGAACTTTCCCAGCCCCAGCATTTT. Its protein product is CASSPELSQPQHF. Variable domain in full (rest from reference TRBV18 and TRBJ1-5): NAGVMQNPRHLVRRRGQEARLRCSPMKGHSHVYWYRQLPEEGLKFMVYLQKENIIDESGMPKERFSAEFPKEGPSILRIQQVVRGDSAAYFCASSPELSQPQHFGDGTRLSIL.

The CDR3 coding sequence is TGTGCCAGCAGCCGACCGGGAGGGCCGAACACCGGGGAGCTGTTTTTT. As protein: CASSRPGGPNTGELFF. The chain combines TRBV13 with TRBJ2-2; 8 nucleotides agree with TRBD2. The CDR3 has 16 residues. The V and J ends lost 5 bases and 0 bases, in that order; junction bases with no gene match: 5. Germline values: CDR1 PRHDT, CDR2 FYEKMQ (reference sequence).

This clone appeared once. This chain connects TRBV19 to TRBJ1-1, with D possibly matching TRBD1 (5 bases). Germline CDR1 reads LNHDA; CDR2 reads SQIVND (reference sequence). Trimming removed 11 bases at V and 9 bases at J, with 13 bases between. The CDR3 spans 10 residues. This CDR3 is CASGEFQAFF. The CDR3 DNA sequence: TGTGCCTCGGGGGAGTTCCAAGCTTTCTTT.

The V and J genes are TRBV29-1 and TRBJ1-1; 7 bases line up with TRBD1. The junction had 12 bases not matched to a gene; V was cut back by 7 bases and J by 7 bases. CDR1 and CDR2 from the germline V gene are SQVTM and ANQGSEA. The CDR3 sequence is 13 residues long. The CDR3 bases are TGCAGCGCCTCCAGGGGGACGCTCAGTGAAGCTTTCTTT. Translated: CSASRGTLSEAFF.

The chain employs TRBV9 and TRBJ2-6; 7 nucleotides align to TRBD1. The CDR3 loop spans 17 amino acids. Trimming at V came to 0 bases and at J to 0 bases, leaving 3 bases not matched to a gene. Germline V gene data show CDR1 as SGDLS and CDR2 as YYNGEE. CDR3 sequence: CASSVAGQNSGANVLTF. Here the CDR3 DNA reads TGTGCCAGCAGCGTAGCGGGACAGAACTCTGGGGCCAACGTCCTGACTTTC.

Notes on this clone: In the same sample, other DNA sequences code for this CDR3. The V and J genes are TRBV12-5 and TRBJ2-7, with 7 nucleotides matching TRBD2. With V trimmed by 3 bases and J by 7 bases, 6 bases remained unmatched. From germline, CDR1 is LGHNT and CDR2 FRNRAP. CDR3 length: 13 amino acids. The CDR3 sequence: CASGLAGGFEQYF. The CDR3 coding sequence is TGTGCTAGTGGTTTAGCCGGGGGGTTTGAGCAGTACTTC.